This TCR beta chain was found in a study of cytomegalovirus exposure and HLA in healthy donors. Points on this clone: What it binds is unknown.

Whole-study results and caveats: Later genetic work tied a missense DCLRE1C variant to beta-chain V and J trimming. About 87% or about 30% of the time was how often most TCR beta V segments were productive, according to an earlier analysis. A later analysis showed HLA-associated TCR beta chains outstripping equally common others in clonal expansion.

V was cut by 4 bases and J by 12 bases, with 16 bases left in between. The CDR3 is 13 amino acids. Germline V gene data show CDR1 as SGHTA and CDR2 as FQGNSA. PCR involved 60 Vbeta and 13 Jbeta primers. Profiled with immunoSEQ multiplex PCR; TCRdb holds only in-frame clones, not every one. The sample has 95,000 to 150,000 clones, roughly 75% seen once. The chain has TRBV7-2 and TRBJ2-1; maybe TRBD2 (5 bases). This TCR was sampled from a man aged 25 to 40 in good health and CMV-seropositive. What was sequenced was PBMCs. The CDR3 is CASSWGDGDGQFF. CDR3 DNA: TGTGCCAGCAGCTGGGGAGACGGGGATGGGCAGTTCTTC.